The 20 T cell receptor beta chains below were found in one sample sequenced in a study of blood T cell repertoires in COVID-19 (TCRdb year 2020). The library was built by means of the immunoSEQ multiplex PCR assay. As stored in TCRdb, this immuneACCESS dataset retains in-frame rearrangements with V and J assigned. A fraction of the clones does not appear; measured against another copy, unresolved V genes explain less than half of the discrepancy, and the remainder lacks a known reason. This sample is represented by approximately 100,000 clones; under 85% of them were singletons. Approximately 25% of the sample comes from the top ten. Sequenced: peripheral blood. These receptors came from a man in his 70s with acute or convalescent COVID-19.

This clone was detected only a few times. This chain uses TRBV12-3 or TRBV12-4 with TRBJ2-1, with D possibly being TRBD2 (5 bases). Trimming took off 6 bases at V and 10 bases at J, with 13 bases between the two ends. This CDR3 region has 12 residues. In DNA, the CDR3 is TGTGCCAGCAGCTGGACCCGGGGAGAGCAGTTCTTC. This codes for CASSWTRGEQFF.

Concerning this clone: The DNA is left out, because the CDR3 cannot be placed on it with certainty; the CDR3 is given as TCRdb lists it. The CDR3 loop reads CASTRKVGESVAGGADTQYF. V usage is TRBV21-1 and J usage is TRBJ2-3; the table names TRBD2, a call not compared with the DNA. TRBV21-1 is annotated as a pseudogene. The CDR3 sequence runs 20 residues, both termini included.

This clone was detected many times. V gene TRBV5-6 combines with J gene TRBJ1-1; D is possibly TRBD1 (6 bases). The V end was cut by 4 bases, the J end by 0 bases, with 16 bases between. Looked up from germline, CDR1 is SGHDT and CDR2 is YYEEEE. The CDR3 is 16 amino acids. CDR3 sequence: CASSLQGFPMNTEAFF. CDR3 bases: TGTGCCAGCAGCCTACAGGGTTTTCCCATGAACACTGAAGCTTTCTTT.

This chain uses TRBV19 with TRBJ2-6; unclear D gene. The CDR3 has 15 amino acids. Per germline, CDR1 LNHDA and CDR2 SQIVND (reference sequence). Trimming shortened V by 6 bases and J by 4 bases, and 13 bases separated the two germline ends. This CDR3 reads CASRYPTGGANVLTF. DNA of the CDR3: TGTGCCAGTAGGTATCCAACCGGGGGGGCCAACGTCCTGACTTTC.

This chain joins TRBV19 and TRBJ2-6; D unresolved. CDR3 length equals 13 residues. Trimming shortened V by 5 bases and J by 2 bases, and 4 bases separated the two germline ends. Germline assignment: CDR1 LNHDA and CDR2 SQIVND (reference sequence). CDR3 DNA sequence: TGTGCCAGTAGTCGCGCTGGGGCCAACGTCCTGACTTTC. Encoded protein: CASSRAGANVLTF.

The chain joins TRBV19 to TRBJ1-6; possible D gene TRBD1, 6 bases. V was cut by 5 bases and J by 5 bases, with 13 bases left in between. The germline gives CDR1 LNHDA, CDR2 SQIVND (reference sequence). The CDR3 extends over 15 amino acids. The CDR3 loop is CASSAAGTNNSPLHF. The CDR3 DNA sequence: TGTGCCAGTAGTGCAGCCGGGACAAATAATTCACCCCTCCACTTT.

The rearrangement uses TRBV27 and TRBJ2-2; 7 bases line up with TRBD1. The CDR3 loop spans 14 amino acids. The V gene end was trimmed by 8 bases and the J gene end by 3 bases; junction bases not matched to a gene: 6. Germline assignment: CDR1 MNHEY and CDR2 SMNVEV (reference sequence). The CDR3 protein is CASWQDRYTGELFF. The CDR3 DNA is TGTGCCAGCTGGCAGGACAGGTACACCGGGGAGCTGTTTTTT.

This chain uses TRBV9 with TRBJ1-6; D gene unclear. Germline CDR1 and CDR2: SGDLS and YYNGEE. The CDR3 length is 16 residues. V gave up 3 bases and J gave up 0 bases, with 10 bases separating them. The CDR3 loop reads CASSAHLSSYNSPLHF. CDR3 sequence (DNA): TGTGCCAGCAGCGCCCACCTAAGCTCCTATAATTCACCCCTCCACTTT.

The CDR3 coding sequence is TGTGCCAGCAGCAAAAGAGGGGCAGGGGATACGAGGGATTCACCCCTCCACTTT. Its translation: CASSKRGAGDTRDSPLHF. The gene calls are TRBV21-1 and TRBJ1-6; TRBD1, the table's D call, lacks a check against the DNA. TRBV21-1 corresponds to a pseudogene. The CDR3 extends over 18 amino acids.

CDR3 protein: CASSPPSTGRETEAFF. CDR3 nucleotide sequence: TGTGCCAGCTCACCACCGAGCACAGGTAGAGAGACTGAAGCTTTCTTT. The chain couples TRBV18 to TRBJ1-1, with a weak D call TRBD1 (5 bases). Trimming removed 0 bases from V and 5 bases from J, with 16 bases in between. The CDR3 runs to 16 residues. The germline gives CDR1 KGHSH, CDR2 LQKENI.

In its sample, this clone was seen a few times. The V call is TRBV29-1, the J call TRBJ2-1; weak D call: TRBD2 (6 bases). CDR1 is SQVTM and CDR2 is ANQGSEA in the germline V gene. Trimming stripped 4 bases from V and 0 bases from J, with 10 bases between. The CDR3 covers 14 residues. CDR3 bases: TGCAGCGTTGCCCGACTAGACTCCTACAATGAGCAGTTCTTC. Translation: CSVARLDSYNEQFF.

V is TRBV30 and J is TRBJ2-1; TRBD2 agrees at 12 bases. Unmatched junction bases numbered 5, after V lost 2 bases and J lost 0 bases. The V gene's germline CDR1 is GTSNPN and CDR2 SVGIG (reference sequence). CDR3 length equals 17 residues. Written as DNA, the CDR3 is TGTGCCTGGAGTTCGTCTAGCGGGAGGGCCTCCTACAATGAGCAGTTCTTC. Translation: CAWSSSSGRASYNEQFF.

This chain uses TRBV6-5 with TRBJ2-3, with unresolved D. Germline values: CDR1 MNHEY, CDR2 SVGAGI. The CDR3 totals 12 residues. V was clipped by 7 bases and J by 2 bases, with 7 bases between them. The CDR3 DNA is TGTGCCAGCACCCACTACACAGATACGCAGTATTTT. As protein: CASTHYTDTQYF.

V and J are TRBV7-2 and TRBJ2-3; 9 bases line up with TRBD2. This CDR3 comprises 16 residues. The ends lost 3 bases at V and 4 bases at J; junction bases unmatched: 8. Looked up from germline, CDR1 is SGHTA and CDR2 is FQGNSA. The CDR3 here is CASSLIYQREADTQYF. Here the CDR3 DNA reads TGTGCCAGCAGCTTGATCTACCAGCGGGAGGCAGATACGCAGTATTTT.

The gene calls are TRBV5-1 and TRBJ2-5; D perhaps matches TRBD1 (6 bases). The CDR3 covers 14 residues. Trimming shortened V by 0 bases and J by 3 bases, and 9 bases separated the two germline ends. Germline V lookup: CDR1 SGHRS, CDR2 YFSETQ. The CDR3 here is CASSLGPGEETQYF. The CDR3 nucleotides are TGCGCCAGCAGCTTGGGGCCAGGGGAAGAGACCCAGTACTTC.

This chain uses TRBV5-4 with TRBJ2-7; D might be TRBD1 (6 bases). The V and J ends lost 2 bases and 6 bases respectively, with 15 bases between them. CDR1 and CDR2 from the germline V gene are SGHNT and YYREEE (reference sequence). This CDR3 comprises 14 residues. The CDR3 sequence is CASSFRDKGSEQYF. DNA for the CDR3: TGTGCCAGCAGCTTCCGGGACAAGGGGTCCGAGCAGTACTTC.

The chain recombines TRBV7-2 with TRBJ2-5; D is uncertain. V dropped 3 bases and J dropped 2 bases, with 7 bases sitting between them. Germline assignment: CDR1 SGHTA and CDR2 FQGNSA. This CDR3 region has 13 residues. DNA of the CDR3: TGTGCCAGCAGCTTGGGCAGGCAAGAGACCCAGTACTTC. Translating gives CASSLGRQETQYF.

This clone was detected only a few times. The gene calls are TRBV19 and TRBJ1-5; D may be TRBD1 (6 bases). Trimming stripped 3 bases from V and 7 bases from J, with 19 bases between. The CDR3 is 16 amino acids. Germline V CDR1 and CDR2: LNHDA, SQIVND (reference sequence). The CDR3 coding sequence is TGTGCCAGTAGTATTGCCCCAGGGGCTTTGGGACAGCCCCAGCATTTT. Translation: CASSIAPGALGQPQHF.

The genes are TRBV30 and TRBJ2-3; 7 positions agree with TRBD2. CDR3 length: 14 residues. Trimming took 4 bases from V and 4 from J; bases not matched to a gene: 8. Germline V lookup: CDR1 GTSNPN, CDR2 SVGIG (reference sequence). CDR3 sequence (DNA): TGTGCCTGGACCGCCGGGACTACAGCAGATACGCAGTATTTT. Translation: CAWTAGTTADTQYF. Looking up the rest from reference TRBV30 and TRBJ2-3 gives the full variable domain: SQTIHQWPATLVQPVGSPLSLECTVEGTSNPNLYWYRQAAGRGLQLLFYSVGIGQISSEVPQNLSASRPQDRQFILSSKKLLLSDSGFYLCAWTAGTTADTQYFGPGTRLTVL.

The genes are TRBV5-5 and TRBJ2-7, with D possibly matching TRBD1 (5 bases). Germline CDR1 is SGHKS and CDR2 is YYEKEE (reference sequence). Trimming removed 2 bases from V and 2 bases from J, with 8 bases in between. This CDR3 comprises 13 residues. The CDR3 region is CASSLQTAYEQYF. The CDR3 DNA is TGTGCCAGCAGCTTACAGACAGCCTACGAGCAGTACTTC.